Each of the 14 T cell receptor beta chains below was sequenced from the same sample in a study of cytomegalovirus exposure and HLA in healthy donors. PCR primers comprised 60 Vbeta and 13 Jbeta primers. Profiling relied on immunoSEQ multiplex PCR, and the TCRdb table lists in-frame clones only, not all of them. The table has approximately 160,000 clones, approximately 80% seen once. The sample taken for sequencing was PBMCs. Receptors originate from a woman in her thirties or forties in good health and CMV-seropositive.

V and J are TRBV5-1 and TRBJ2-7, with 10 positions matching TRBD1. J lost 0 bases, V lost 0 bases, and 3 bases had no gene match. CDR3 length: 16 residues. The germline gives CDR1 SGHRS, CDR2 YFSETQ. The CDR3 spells CASSLGGTGDSYEQYF. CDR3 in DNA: TGCGCCAGCAGCTTGGGTGGGACAGGGGACTCCTACGAGCAGTACTTC. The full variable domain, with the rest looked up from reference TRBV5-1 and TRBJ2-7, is KAGVTQTPRYLIKTRGQQVTLSCSPISGHRSVSWYQQTPGQGLQFLFEYFSETQRNKGNFPGRFSGRQFSNSRSEMNVSTLELGDSALYLCASSLGGTGDSYEQYFGPGTRLTVT.

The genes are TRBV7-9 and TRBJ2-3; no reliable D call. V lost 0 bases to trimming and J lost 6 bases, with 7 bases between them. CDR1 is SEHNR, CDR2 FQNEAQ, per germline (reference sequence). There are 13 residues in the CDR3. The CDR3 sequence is CASSLAHIDTQYF. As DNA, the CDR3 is TGTGCCAGCAGCTTAGCTCACATTGATACGCAGTATTTT.

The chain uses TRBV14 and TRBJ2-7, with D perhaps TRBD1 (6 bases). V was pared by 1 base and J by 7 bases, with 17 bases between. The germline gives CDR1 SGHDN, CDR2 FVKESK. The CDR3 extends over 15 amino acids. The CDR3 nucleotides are TGTGCCAGCAGCCAAGGGTCTGGGGGCCTCAGGGAGCAGTACTTC. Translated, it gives CASSQGSGGLREQYF.

In DNA, the CDR3 is TGTGCCAGCAGCCCAGAGGGACTAGAGTATTCCTACGAGCAGTACTTC. Protein sequence: CASSPEGLEYSYEQYF. V and J are TRBV9 and TRBJ2-7; 8 nucleotides align to TRBD2. The CDR3 totals 16 residues. The germline V gene has CDR1 SGDLS and CDR2 YYNGEE. Trimming at V came to 4 bases and at J to 1 base, leaving 10 bases not matched to a gene.

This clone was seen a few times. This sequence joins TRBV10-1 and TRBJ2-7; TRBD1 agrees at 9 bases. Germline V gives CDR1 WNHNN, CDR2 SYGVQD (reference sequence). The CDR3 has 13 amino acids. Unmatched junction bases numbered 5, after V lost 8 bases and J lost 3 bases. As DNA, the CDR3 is TGCGCCAGCTCGACAGGGGGAGGCTACGAGCAGTACTTC. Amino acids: CASSTGGGYEQYF.

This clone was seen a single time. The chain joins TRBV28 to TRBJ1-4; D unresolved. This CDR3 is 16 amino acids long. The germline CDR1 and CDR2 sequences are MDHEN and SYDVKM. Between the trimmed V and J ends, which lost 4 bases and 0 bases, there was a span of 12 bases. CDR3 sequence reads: CASSSPHTSTNEKLFF. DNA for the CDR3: TGTGCCAGCAGTTCCCCCCACACCTCAACTAATGAAAAACTGTTTTTT.

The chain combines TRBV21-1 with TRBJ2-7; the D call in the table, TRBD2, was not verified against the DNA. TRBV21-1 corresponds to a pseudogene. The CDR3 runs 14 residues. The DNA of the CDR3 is TGTGCCAGCAGCCATAGTGGAGGGACGGAAGCGCAGTACTTC. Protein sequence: CASSHSGGTEAQYF.

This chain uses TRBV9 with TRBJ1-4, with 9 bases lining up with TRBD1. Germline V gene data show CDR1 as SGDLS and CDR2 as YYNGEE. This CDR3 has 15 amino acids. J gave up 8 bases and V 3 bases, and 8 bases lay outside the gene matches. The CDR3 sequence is CASSDYRGLEEKLFF. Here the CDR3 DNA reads TGTGCCAGCAGCGATTACAGGGGGCTTGAGGAAAAACTGTTTTTT. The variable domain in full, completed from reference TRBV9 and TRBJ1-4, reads DSGVTQTPKHLITATGQRVTLRCSPRSGDLSVYWYQQSLDQGLQFLIQYYNGEERAKGNILERFSAQQFPDLHSELNLSSLELGDSALYFCASSDYRGLEEKLFFGSGTQLSVL.

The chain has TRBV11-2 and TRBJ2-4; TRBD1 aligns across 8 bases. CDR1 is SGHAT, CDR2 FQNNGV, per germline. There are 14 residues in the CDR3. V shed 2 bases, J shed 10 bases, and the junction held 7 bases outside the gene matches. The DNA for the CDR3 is TGTGCCAGCAGCTTAATCCGGACAGGGAATATTCAGTACTTC. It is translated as CASSLIRTGNIQYF.

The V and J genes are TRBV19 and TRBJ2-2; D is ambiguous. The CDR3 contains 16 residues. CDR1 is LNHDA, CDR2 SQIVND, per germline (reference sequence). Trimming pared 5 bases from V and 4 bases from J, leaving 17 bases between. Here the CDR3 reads CASSALVTSSTGELFF. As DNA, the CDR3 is TGTGCCAGTAGTGCCCTAGTGACGTCGAGCACCGGGGAGCTGTTTTTT. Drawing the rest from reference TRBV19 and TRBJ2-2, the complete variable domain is DGGITQSPKYLFRKEGQNVTLSCEQNLNHDAMYWYRQDPGQGLRLIYYSQIVNDFQKGDIAEGYSVSREKKESFPLTVTSAQKNPTAFYLCASSALVTSSTGELFFGEGSRLTVL.

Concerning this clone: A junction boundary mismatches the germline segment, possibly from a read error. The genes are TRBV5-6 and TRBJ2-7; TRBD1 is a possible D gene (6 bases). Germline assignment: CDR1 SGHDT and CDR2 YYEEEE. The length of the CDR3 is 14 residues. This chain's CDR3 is CGSSPQDRTYEQYF. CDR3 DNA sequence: TGTGGCAGCAGCCCCCAGGACAGAACCTACGAGCAGTACTTC. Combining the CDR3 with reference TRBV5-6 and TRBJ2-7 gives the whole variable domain DAGVTQSPTHLIKTRGQQVTLRCSPKSGHDTVSWYQQALGQGPQFIFQYYEEEERQRGNFPDRFSGHQFPNYSSELNVNALLLGDSALYLCGSSPQDRTYEQYFGPGTRLTVT.

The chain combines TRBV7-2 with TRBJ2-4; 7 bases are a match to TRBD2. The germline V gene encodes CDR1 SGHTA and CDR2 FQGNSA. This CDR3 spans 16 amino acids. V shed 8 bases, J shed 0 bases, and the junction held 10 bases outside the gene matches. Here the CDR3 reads CASGGEAAGAKNIQYF. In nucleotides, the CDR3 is TGTGCCAGCGGGGGGGAGGCCGCGGGAGCCAAAAACATTCAGTACTTC. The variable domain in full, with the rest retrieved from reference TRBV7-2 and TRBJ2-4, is GAGVSQSPSNKVTEKGKDVELRCDPISGHTALYWYRQSLGQGLEFLIYFQGNSAPDKSGLPSDRFSAERTGGSVSTLTIQRTQQEDSAVYLCASGGEAAGAKNIQYFGAGTRLSVL.

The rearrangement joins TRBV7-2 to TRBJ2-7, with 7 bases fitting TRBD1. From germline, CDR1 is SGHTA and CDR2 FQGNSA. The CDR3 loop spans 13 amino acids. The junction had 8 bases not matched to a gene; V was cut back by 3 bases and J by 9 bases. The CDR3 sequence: CASSLGGQVLQYF. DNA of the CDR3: TGTGCCAGCAGCTTGGGCGGACAGGTCTTGCAGTACTTC.

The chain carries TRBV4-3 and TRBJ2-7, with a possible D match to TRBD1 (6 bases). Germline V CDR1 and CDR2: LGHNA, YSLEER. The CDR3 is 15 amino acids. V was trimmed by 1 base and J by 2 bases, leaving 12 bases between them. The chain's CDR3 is CASSQVVGDTYEQYF. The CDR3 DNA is TGCGCCAGCAGCCAAGTCGTAGGGGACACCTACGAGCAGTACTTC.